The entry below gives a single T cell receptor (beta chain) sequence along with its context. The V gene's germline CDR1 is WNHNN and CDR2 SYGVQD (reference sequence). Trimming took off 8 bases at V and 1 base at J, with 24 bases between the two ends. This CDR3 region has 17 residues. This entry comes from a study of blood T cell repertoires in COVID-19. Study details: T cells, B-cell-depleted T cells, or PBMCs supplied cDNA or gDNA.

Method: immunoSEQ multiplex PCR; TCRdb's copy keeps in-frame clones and lacks some. The table lists about 480,000 clones, about 88% of them singletons. The chain joins TRBV10-1 to TRBJ2-7; D possibly corresponds to TRBD1 (6 bases). The source is a man in his late teens or twenties with COVID-19, enrolled during active disease. Sequencing was done on a sample of peripheral blood. CDR3 nucleotide sequence: TGCGCCAGCCGGAAACATTTCAGACAGGTTTGTTCCTACGAGCAGTACTTC. Amino acid sequence: CASRKHFRQVCSYEQYF.